The rows below give T cell receptor beta chains drawn from one sample of a study of T cells after yellow fever vaccination. MiXCR, applied by TCRdb to the 5' RACE reads, yields one record per CDR3 protein. Among about 320,000 distinct CDR3 sequences, around 4.4% were seen once, and the ten largest hold 19%. The material was PBMCs, obtained 15 days after the yellow fever booster vaccination. These TCRs come from a man aged 18 to 30 who received the YFV17D yellow fever vaccine. The CDR3 runs from the conserved cysteine through the conserved F or W. A D gene is named only where the DNA matches it firmly. Clone size, where shown, is once, few, many, or a class for clones that have expanded.

d_call,v_call,j_call,clone_size,cdr3_aa,cdr3_nt
TRBD1,TRBV30,TRBJ2-7,.,CAWTPGTATFEQYF,TGTGCCTGGACCCCCGGGACAGCTACTTTCGAGCAGTACTTC
.,TRBV4-1,TRBJ1-5,many,CASSQELGRLNQPQHF,TGCGCCAGCAGCCAAGAGTTAGGGCGGCTCAATCAGCCCCAGCATTTT
.,TRBV15,TRBJ2-3,many,CATSRDNSDTQYF,TGTGCCACCAGCAGAGATAATAGCGATACGCAGTATTTT
.,TRBV5-8,TRBJ2-7,many,CASSWGFRRGKAGEQYF,TGTGCCAGCAGCTGGGGGTTTAGGCGGGGAAAGGCGGGGGAGCAGTACTTC
TRBD1,TRBV7-8,TRBJ1-2,few,CASGQGDYGYTF,TGTGCCAGCGGACAGGGTGACTATGGCTACACCTTC
TRBD1,TRBV5-5,TRBJ2-3,many,CASSLTGTGVTDTQYF,TGTGCCAGCAGCTTGACCGGGACAGGGGTAACAGATACGCAGTATTTT
.,TRBV12-3/TRBV12-4,TRBJ2-3,.,CASSFVNTQYF,TGTGCCAGCAGTTTTGTAAATACGCAGTATTTT
TRBD1,TRBV7-2,TRBJ2-1,few,CASSFGTGGTYEQFF,TGTGCCAGCAGCTTCGGGACAGGGGGAACCTATGAGCAGTTCTTC
.,TRBV6-2/TRBV6-3,TRBJ2-6,.,CASSTGDPGANVLTF,TGTGCCAGCAGTACTGGGGACCCTGGGGCCAACGTCCTGACTTTC
TRBD1,TRBV12-3/TRBV12-4,TRBJ1-5,.,CASRDPGQGMGQPQHF,TGTGCCAGCAGGGACCCGGGACAGGGGATGGGTCAGCCCCAGCATTTT
.,TRBV29-1,TRBJ2-3,many,CSVQLDLADTQYF,TGCAGCGTACAACTAGATCTGGCAGATACGCAGTATTTT
TRBD2,TRBV12-3/TRBV12-4,TRBJ2-7,many,CASRPRLARSYEQYF,TGTGCCAGCAGGCCGAGACTAGCGCGTTCCTACGAGCAGTACTTC
.,TRBV6-5,TRBJ2-7,many,CASSYSPGPAEHYEQYF,TGTGCCAGCAGTTACTCCCCCGGACCGGCTGAACACTACGAGCAGTACTTC
.,TRBV20-1,TRBJ2-1,few,CSARGGATGNEQFF,TGCAGTGCTAGAGGCGGAGCGACCGGCAATGAGCAGTTCTTC
.,TRBV7-2,TRBJ1-2,many,CASSRGQINYGYTF,TGTGCCAGCAGCCGCGGACAGATTAACTATGGCTACACCTTC
TRBD2,TRBV12-3/TRBV12-4,TRBJ2-3,many,CASSRGTSGSTDTQYF,TGTGCCAGCAGCCGCGGGACTAGCGGGAGCACAGATACGCAGTATTTT
TRBD2,TRBV7-2,TRBJ2-1,many,CASLVAGGADNEQFF,TGTGCCAGCCTTGTCGCGGGGGGGGCCGACAATGAGCAGTTCTTC
.,TRBV7-9,TRBJ2-5,.,CASSLVPVETQYF,TGTGCCAGCAGCTTAGTGCCGGTGGAGACCCAGTACTTC
.,TRBV5-1,TRBJ2-5,few,CASSLVGTLQETQYF,TGCGCCAGCAGCTTGGTAGGGACACTCCAAGAGACCCAGTACTTC
.,TRBV6-6,TRBJ2-3,many,CASSSSRGHTDTQYF,TGTGCCAGCAGCTCCTCCCGAGGGCACACAGATACGCAGTATTTT
.,TRBV7-2,TRBJ1-6,few,CASSSPTDRQNSPLHF,TGTGCCAGCAGCTCCCCCACCGACCGCCAAAATTCACCCCTCCACTTT
TRBD1,TRBV6-6,TRBJ1-5,many,CASSQTGGRQPQHF,TGTGCCAGCAGTCAGACAGGGGGAAGGCAGCCCCAGCATTTT
TRBD1,TRBV20-1,TRBJ1-5,many,CSASPWTGGISQPQHF,TGCAGTGCTAGCCCCTGGACAGGGGGCATCAGTCAGCCCCAGCATTTT
TRBD2,TRBV29-1,TRBJ2-5,.,CSLNPGGEETQYF,TGCAGCCTTAACCCCGGGGGGGAAGAGACCCAGTACTTC
TRBD1,TRBV7-6,TRBJ2-3,.,CASTLARGPTDTQYF,TGTGCCAGCACCCTAGCCAGGGGGCCTACAGATACGCAGTATTTT
.,TRBV4-3,TRBJ2-5,.,CASSQNEGLETQYF,TGCGCCAGCAGCCAAAACGAGGGTTTGGAGACCCAGTACTTC
.,TRBV5-1,TRBJ2-7,.,CASGEQSYEQYF,TGCGCCAGCGGGGAGCAATCCTACGAGCAGTACTTC
TRBD2,TRBV9,TRBJ2-1,many,CASSADRASGGNVFRSYNEQFF,TGTGCCAGCAGCGCCGACAGAGCTAGCGGGGGGAATGTATTCCGCTCCTACAATGAGCAGTTCTTC
.,TRBV6-2/TRBV6-3,TRBJ2-7,.,CASSYGVSPTYSSLYEQYF,TGTGCCAGCAGTTACGGAGTGAGCCCCACGTATTCTTCACTATACGAGCAGTACTTC